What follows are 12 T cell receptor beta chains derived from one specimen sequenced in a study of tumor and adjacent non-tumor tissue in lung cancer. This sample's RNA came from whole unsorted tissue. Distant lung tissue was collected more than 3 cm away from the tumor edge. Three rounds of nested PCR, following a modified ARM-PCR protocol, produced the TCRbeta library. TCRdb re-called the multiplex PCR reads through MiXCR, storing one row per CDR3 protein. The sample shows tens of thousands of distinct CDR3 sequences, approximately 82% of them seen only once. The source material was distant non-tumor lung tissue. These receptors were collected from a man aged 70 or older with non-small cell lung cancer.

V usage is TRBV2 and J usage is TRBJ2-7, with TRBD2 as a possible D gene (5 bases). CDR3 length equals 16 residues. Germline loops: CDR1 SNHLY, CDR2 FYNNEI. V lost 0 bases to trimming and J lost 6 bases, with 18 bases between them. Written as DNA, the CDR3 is TGTGCCAGCAGTGAAGCGATCCGCGGGTGGCAATGCGAGCAGTACTTC. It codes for CASSEAIRGWQCEQYF.

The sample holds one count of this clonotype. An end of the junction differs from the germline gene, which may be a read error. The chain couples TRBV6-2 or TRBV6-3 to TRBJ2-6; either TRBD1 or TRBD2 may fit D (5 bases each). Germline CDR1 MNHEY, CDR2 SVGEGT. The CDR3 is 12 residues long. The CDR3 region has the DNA TGTGCCAGCCGCATCGGGGCCAATGTCCTGACTTTC. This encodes CASRIGANVLTF.

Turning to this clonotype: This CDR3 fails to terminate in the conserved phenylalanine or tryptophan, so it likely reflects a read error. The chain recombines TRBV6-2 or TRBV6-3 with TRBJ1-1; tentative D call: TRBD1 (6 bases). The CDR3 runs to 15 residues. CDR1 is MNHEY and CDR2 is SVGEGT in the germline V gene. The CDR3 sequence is CSSRPFVGQRIEAFS. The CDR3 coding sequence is TGTTCCAGCCGACCTTTTGTGGGACAAAGAATAGAAGCTTTCTCT.

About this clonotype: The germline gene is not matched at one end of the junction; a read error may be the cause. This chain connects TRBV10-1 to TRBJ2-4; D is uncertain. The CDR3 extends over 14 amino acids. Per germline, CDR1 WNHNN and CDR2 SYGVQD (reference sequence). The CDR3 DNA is TGTACCAGCAGTGAAGACATAGCCAAAAACATTCAGTACTTC. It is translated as CTSSEDIAKNIQYF.

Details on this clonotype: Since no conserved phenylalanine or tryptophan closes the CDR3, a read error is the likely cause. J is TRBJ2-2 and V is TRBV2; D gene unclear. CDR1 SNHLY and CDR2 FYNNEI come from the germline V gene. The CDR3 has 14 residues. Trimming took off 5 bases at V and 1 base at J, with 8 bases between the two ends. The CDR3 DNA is TGTGCCAGCAGTTTGGACGGGAACACCGGGGAGCTGTTTTAT. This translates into CASSLDGNTGELFY.

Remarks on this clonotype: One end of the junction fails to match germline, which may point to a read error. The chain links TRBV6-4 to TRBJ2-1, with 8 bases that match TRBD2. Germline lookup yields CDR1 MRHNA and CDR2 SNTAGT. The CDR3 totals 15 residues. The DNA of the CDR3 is TGTGCCAGCAGTCGGTTAGCGGGATTATACAATAAGCAGTTCTTC. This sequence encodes CASSRLAGLYNKQFF.

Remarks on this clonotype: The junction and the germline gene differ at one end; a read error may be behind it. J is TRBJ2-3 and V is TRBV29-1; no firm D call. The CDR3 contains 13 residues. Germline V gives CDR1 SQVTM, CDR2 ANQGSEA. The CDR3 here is CSVAWTTSYTQYF. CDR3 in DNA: TGCAGTGTTGCGTGGACCACTTCGTATACGCAGTATTTT.

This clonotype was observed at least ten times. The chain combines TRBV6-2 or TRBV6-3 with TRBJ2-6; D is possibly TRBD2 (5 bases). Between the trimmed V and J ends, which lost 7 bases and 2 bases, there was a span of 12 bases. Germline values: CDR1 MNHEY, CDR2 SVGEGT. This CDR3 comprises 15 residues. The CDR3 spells CASTSRATGANVLTF. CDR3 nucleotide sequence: TGTGCCAGCACTTCGCGGGCCACTGGGGCCAACGTCCTGACTTTC.

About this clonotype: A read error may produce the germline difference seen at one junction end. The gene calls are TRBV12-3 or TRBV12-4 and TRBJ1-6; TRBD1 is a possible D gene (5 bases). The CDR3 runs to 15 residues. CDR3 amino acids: CTSSLGGRLNSPLHF. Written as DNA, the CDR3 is TGTACCAGTAGTTTGGGGGGTCGTCTTAATTCACCCCTCCACTTT.

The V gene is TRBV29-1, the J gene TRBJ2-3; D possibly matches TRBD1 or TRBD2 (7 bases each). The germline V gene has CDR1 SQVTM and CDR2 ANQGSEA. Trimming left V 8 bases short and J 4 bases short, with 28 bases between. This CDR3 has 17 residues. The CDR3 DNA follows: TGCAGCTTACTCCCATATGTCTCAGGGGGGGACCCAGATACGCAGTATTTT. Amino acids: CSLLPYVSGGDPDTQYF.

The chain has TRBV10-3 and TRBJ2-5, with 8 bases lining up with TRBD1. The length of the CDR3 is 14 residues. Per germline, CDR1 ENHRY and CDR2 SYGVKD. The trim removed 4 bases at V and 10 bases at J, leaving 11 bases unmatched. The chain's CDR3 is CAISVGTGQAIQYF. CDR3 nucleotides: TGTGCCATCAGTGTCGGGACAGGACAAGCGATCCAGTACTTC.

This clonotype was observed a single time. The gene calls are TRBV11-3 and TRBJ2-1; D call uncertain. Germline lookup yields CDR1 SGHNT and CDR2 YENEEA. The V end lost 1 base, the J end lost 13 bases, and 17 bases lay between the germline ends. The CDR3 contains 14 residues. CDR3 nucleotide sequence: TGTGCCAGCAGCTTAGGGGATAATCCCATCGGACAGTTCTTC. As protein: CASSLGDNPIGQFF. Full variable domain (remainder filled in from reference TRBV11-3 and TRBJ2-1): EAGVVQSPRYKIIEKKQPVAFWCNPISGHNTLYWYLQNLGQGPELLIRYENEEAVDDSQLPKDRFSAERLKGVDSTLKIQPAELGDSAVYLCASSLGDNPIGQFFGPGTRLTVL.